Sequencing of this T cell receptor (beta chain) was carried out in a study of T cells in Graves' hyperthyroidism and ophthalmopathy. Study at large: Pretreatment peripheral blood was obtained at initial diagnosis.

Uncontrolled infection, other autoimmune disease, pregnancy or lactation excluded patients. General study findings and limits: Most clonotypes expanded in the thyroid (above 0.001) were also present in blood.

Regions amplified from RNA transcripts were the TCR beta CDR3 regions. The TCR CDR3 was amplified in a first-round RT-PCR using the HTBI primer set. TCRdb called the multiplex PCR reads again in MiXCR, with one record for every CDR3 protein. The sample contains about 560,000 distinct CDR3 sequences, around 15% of which appear only once. About this clonotype itself: The antigen is undetermined.

Germline V gene lookup returns CDR1 LNHNV and CDR2 YYDKDF (reference sequence). CDR3 length: 13 residues. Trimming removed 5 bases at V and 2 bases at J, with 9 bases between. The chain has TRBV15 and TRBJ2-5; D uncertain. The sequencing sample was made of blood. The sequence derives from a woman between 40 and 50 years old with Graves' hyperthyroidism. Written as DNA, the CDR3 is TGTGCCACCAGCGCGGCTTTTCAAGAGACCCAGTACTTC. This sequence encodes CATSAAFQETQYF.